This T cell receptor (beta chain) is from a study of T-cell reconstitution after alpha-beta-depleted transplantation in children. The TCRbeta library incorporated unique molecular identifiers. TCRdb called the PCR reads again in MiXCR, with one record for every CDR3 protein. The sample consists of approximately 400,000 distinct CDR3 sequences, 11% of them appearing once. The V gene lost 0 bases and the J gene lost 4 bases, with 11 bases spanning the gap. Per the germline V gene, CDR1 is SGHRS and CDR2 is YFSETQ. CDR3 length equals 15 residues. Here the sequenced sample was PBMCs from the stem cell graft donor, taken from the stem cell graft. The receptor was derived from a human donor who donated a stem cell graft to a child with acute myeloid leukemia. J is TRBJ2-1 and V is TRBV5-1; D could derive from TRBD1 or TRBD2 (5 bases each). The CDR3 DNA follows: TGCGCCAGCAGCTTGGCCGGGACGGAATACAATGAGCAGTTCTTC. It codes for CASSLAGTEYNEQFF.